The present T cell receptor (beta chain) was sequenced within a study of long-term antiretroviral therapy in people with HIV. Each donor provided at least one pre-ART PBMC sample and at least two post-ART PBMC samples. As regards this clone: The antigen is unknown.

Study results and limitations: HIV repertoires had narrower CDR3 length ranges than controls. Diversity measured after ART increased yet remained under transplant donor controls. Nothing was known about ART adherence, viral resistance or changes in therapy.

CDR3 length equals 18 residues. Germline V lookup: CDR1 SEHNR, CDR2 FQNEAQ (reference sequence). Unmatched junction bases numbered 11, after V lost 5 bases and J lost 1 base. Investigators performed immunoSEQ version v3.0 at survey level. Produced via immunoSEQ multiplex PCR; TCRdb's table is partial and in-frame only. The sample lists tens of thousands of clones; around three quarters were seen once. Source: unsorted PBMCs, taken 0.5 years after starting antiretroviral therapy. The sequence was collected from a middle-aged woman with HIV. The chain is built from TRBV7-9 and TRBJ2-5; 12 bases line up with TRBD2. The CDR3 nucleotides are TGTGCCAGCAGCCTCCGGGAGACTAGCGGGGGACTCCAAGAGACCCAGTACTTC. It encodes CASSLRETSGGLQETQYF.